This TCR beta chain was identified in a study of beta chain features in type 1 diabetes. Germline loops: CDR1 SGHRS, CDR2 YFSETQ. The V end lost 0 bases, the J end lost 5 bases, and 16 bases lay between the germline ends. The CDR3 runs 16 residues. Cell sorting via CD45RO/CCR7/CD25/CD127/CD95/CD27 was performed to obtain CD4+ naive, central memory, regulatory and stem cell-like memory cells. Every bit of the isolated RNA underwent reverse transcription, so sequencing read expressed TCRB transcripts. Method: immunoSEQ multiplex PCR; TCRdb's copy keeps in-frame clones and lacks some. The sample contains around 350,000 clones, around 13% of which appear only once.

The clonotype originates from a man younger than 35 in good health. V gene TRBV5-1 combines with J gene TRBJ2-3; weak D call: TRBD1 (6 bases). Sample: naive CD4+ T cells from blood. The CDR3 sequence is CASSLAAGVRVDTQYF. CDR3 nucleotides: TGCGCCAGCAGCTTGGCCGCAGGGGTTAGGGTAGATACGCAGTATTTT.